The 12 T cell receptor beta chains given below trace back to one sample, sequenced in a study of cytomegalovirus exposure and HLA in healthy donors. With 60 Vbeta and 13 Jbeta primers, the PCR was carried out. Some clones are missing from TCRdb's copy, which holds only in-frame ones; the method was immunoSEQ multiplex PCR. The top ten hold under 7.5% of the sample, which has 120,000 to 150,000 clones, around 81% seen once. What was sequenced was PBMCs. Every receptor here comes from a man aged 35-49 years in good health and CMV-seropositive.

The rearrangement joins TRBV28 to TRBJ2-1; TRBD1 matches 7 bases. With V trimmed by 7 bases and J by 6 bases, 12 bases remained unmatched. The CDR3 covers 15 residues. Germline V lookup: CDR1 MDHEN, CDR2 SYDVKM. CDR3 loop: CASKLSGTAANEQFF. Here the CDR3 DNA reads TGTGCCAGCAAACTATCCGGGACAGCAGCCAATGAGCAGTTCTTC.

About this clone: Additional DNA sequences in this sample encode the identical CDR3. The chain's CDR3 is CAWSVLGRQGYEQYF. The CDR3 region has the DNA TGTGCCTGGAGTGTACTAGGTCGACAAGGCTACGAGCAGTACTTC. The chain combines TRBV30 with TRBJ2-7, with a tentative D call TRBD2 (5 bases). V was shortened by 0 bases and J by 3 bases, with 15 bases between the two germline ends. Germline V gene lookup returns CDR1 GTSNPN and CDR2 SVGIG (reference sequence). The CDR3 has 15 residues.

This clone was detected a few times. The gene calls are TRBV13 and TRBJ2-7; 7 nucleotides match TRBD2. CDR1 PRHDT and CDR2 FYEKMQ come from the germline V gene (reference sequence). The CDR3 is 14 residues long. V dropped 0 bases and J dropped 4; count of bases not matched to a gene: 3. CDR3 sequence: CASSLGGGTYEQYF. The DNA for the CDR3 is TGTGCCAGCAGCTTAGGCGGGGGGACGTACGAGCAGTACTTC.

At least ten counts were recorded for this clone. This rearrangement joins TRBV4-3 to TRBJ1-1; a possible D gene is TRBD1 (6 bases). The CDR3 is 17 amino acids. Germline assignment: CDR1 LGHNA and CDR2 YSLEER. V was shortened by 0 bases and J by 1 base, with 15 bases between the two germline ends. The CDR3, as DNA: TGCGCCAGCAGCCAAGACTGGGGGGGCATGGGGAACACTGAAGCTTTCTTT. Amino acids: CASSQDWGGMGNTEAFF.

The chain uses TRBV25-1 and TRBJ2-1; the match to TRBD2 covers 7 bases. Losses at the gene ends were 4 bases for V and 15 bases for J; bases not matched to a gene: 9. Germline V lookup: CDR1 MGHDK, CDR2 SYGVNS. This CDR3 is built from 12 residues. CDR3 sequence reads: CASSGPTSAPFF. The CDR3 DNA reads TGTGCCAGCAGTGGTCCAACTAGCGCCCCGTTCTTC.

DNA for the CDR3: TGTGCCATCTCTTTCCCGACTGGTACGACAGATAACACTGAAGCTTTCTTT. Its translation is CAISFPTGTTDNTEAFF. The V call is TRBV10-3, the J call TRBJ1-1; TRBD1 might be the D (5 bases). Germline V lookup: CDR1 ENHRY, CDR2 SYGVKD. The ends were cut back, 8 bases at V and 2 bases at J, with 24 bases in the middle. The CDR3 extends over 17 amino acids.

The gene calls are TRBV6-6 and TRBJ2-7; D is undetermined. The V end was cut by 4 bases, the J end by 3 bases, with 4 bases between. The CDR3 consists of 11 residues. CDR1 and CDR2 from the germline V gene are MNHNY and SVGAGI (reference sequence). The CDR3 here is CASSSLYEQYF. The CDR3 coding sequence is TGTGCCAGCAGTTCCCTCTACGAGCAGTACTTC.

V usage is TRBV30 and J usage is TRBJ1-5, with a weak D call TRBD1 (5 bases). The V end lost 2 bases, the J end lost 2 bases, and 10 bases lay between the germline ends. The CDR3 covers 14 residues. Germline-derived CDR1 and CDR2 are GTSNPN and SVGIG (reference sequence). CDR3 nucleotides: TGTGCCTGGAGTAAGGGGCTCGGCAATCAGCCCCAGCATTTT. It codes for CAWSKGLGNQPQHF.

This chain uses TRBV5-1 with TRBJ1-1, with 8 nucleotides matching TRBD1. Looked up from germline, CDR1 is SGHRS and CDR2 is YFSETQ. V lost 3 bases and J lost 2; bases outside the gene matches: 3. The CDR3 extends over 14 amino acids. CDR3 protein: CASSSGTGNTEAFF. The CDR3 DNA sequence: TGCGCCAGCAGCTCAGGGACAGGAAACACTGAAGCTTTCTTT.

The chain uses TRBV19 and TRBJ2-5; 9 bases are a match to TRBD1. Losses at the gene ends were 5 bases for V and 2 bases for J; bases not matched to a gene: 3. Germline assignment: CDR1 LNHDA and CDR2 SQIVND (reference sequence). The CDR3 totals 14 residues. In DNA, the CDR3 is TGTGCCAGTAGTCCGGGACAGGGACAAGAGACCCAGTACTTC. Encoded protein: CASSPGQGQETQYF.

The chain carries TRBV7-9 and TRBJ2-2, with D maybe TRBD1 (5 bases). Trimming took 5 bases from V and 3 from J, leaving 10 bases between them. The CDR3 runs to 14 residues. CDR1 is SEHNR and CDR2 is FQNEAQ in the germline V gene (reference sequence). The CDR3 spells CASSPGWDTGELFF. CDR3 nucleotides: TGTGCCAGCAGCCCAGGGTGGGACACCGGGGAGCTGTTTTTT.

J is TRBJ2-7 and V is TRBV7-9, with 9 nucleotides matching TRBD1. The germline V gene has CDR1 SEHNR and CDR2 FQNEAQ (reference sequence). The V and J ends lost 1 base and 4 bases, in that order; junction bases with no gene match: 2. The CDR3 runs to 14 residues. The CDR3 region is CASSLDRGLYEQYF. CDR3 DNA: TGTGCCAGCAGCTTAGACAGGGGGCTGTACGAGCAGTACTTC.